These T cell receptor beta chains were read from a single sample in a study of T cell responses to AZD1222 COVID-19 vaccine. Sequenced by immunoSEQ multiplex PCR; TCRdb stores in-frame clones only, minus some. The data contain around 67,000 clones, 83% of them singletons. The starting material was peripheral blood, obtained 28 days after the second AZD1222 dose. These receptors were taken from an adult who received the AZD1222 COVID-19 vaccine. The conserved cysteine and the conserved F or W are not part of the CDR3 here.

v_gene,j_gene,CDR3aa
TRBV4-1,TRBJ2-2,ASSQGSGELF
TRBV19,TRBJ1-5,ASSTGGQPQH
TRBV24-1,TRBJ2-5,ATSDGGRETQY
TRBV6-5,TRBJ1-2,ASRGRDGSNYGYT
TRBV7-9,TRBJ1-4,ASSTLGATNEKLF
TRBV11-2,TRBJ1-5,ASSLGGGGTNQPQH
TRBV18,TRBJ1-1,ASSPEMDRSNTEAF
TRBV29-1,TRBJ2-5,SVGGADETQY
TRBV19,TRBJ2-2,ASRRQGGTGELF
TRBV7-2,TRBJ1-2,ASSPQPPGQGTNYGYT
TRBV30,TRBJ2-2,AWRADLGGELF
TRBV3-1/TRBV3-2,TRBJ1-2,ASSHPEGQGSYGYT
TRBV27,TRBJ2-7,ASSRGLAGGTYEQY
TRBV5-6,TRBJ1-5,ASSRTGSRYSNQPQH
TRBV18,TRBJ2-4,ASSPLTGGENIQY
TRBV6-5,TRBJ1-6,ASSNRGYNSPLH
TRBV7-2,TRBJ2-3,ASSFRVGALRLDTQY
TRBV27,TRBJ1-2,ASSLSGYYGYT
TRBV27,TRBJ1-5,ASSWGVGNQPQH
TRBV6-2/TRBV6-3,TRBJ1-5,ASSWDSGNQPQH
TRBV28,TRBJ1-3,ASSLRQGISGNTIY
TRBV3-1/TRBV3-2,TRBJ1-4,ASSLSPGTGSEKLF
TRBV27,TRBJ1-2,ASSLSGRGFGYT
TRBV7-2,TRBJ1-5,ASSFLNSNQPQH
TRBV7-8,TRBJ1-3,ASSYRGSGNTIY
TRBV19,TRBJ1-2,ASSIEGRGGSGGYT
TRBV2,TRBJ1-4,ASSVGQLNEKLF
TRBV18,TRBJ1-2,ASSPGSPIVNYGYT
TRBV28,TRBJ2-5,ASSSLTGVAQETQY
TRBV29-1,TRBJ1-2,SVRDSSNYGYT
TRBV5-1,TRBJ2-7,ASSSFDEQY
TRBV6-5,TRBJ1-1,ASSYGETGRDTEAF
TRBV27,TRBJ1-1,ASSLKRNTEAF
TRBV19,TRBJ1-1,ASSRTRQNTEAF
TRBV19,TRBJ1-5,ASSFSRNQPQH
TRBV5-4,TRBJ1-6,ASSLSVGGKSPLH
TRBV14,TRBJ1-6,ASSTTELSPLH
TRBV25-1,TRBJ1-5,ASSEGRQPQH
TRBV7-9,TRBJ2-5,ASSFRGTGETQY
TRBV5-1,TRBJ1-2,ASSLDRSGYGYT
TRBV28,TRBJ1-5,ASSLVRAGSNQPQH
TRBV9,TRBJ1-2,ASSPRGTGANGYT
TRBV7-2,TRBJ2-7,ASSLGRGSHYEQY
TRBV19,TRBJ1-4,ASMDGSATNEKLF
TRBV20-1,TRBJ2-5,SAGGQETQY
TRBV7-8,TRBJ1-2,ASSKEGDQSGIRYT
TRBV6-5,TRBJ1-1,ASITGGFGNTEAF
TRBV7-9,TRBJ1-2,ASSSQTLHLHGYT
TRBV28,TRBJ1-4,ASSLLEGQGNEKLF
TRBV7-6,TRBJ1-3,ASSFGQGGSGNTIY
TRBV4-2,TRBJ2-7,PTTQHDWGTGKPYEQY
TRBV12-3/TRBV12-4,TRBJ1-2,ASSLRDYGYT
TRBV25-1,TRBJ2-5,ASSELEGRKQETQY
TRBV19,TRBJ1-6,ASSINRGRFNSPLH
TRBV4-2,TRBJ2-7,ASSHPGLANYEQY
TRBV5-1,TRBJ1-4,ASRGQGPNEKLF
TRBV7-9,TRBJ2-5,ASSYTPPGYQETQY